The 24 T cell receptor beta chains presented below share a single source sample, sequenced in a study of CD8+CD57+ T cells in acquired aplastic anemia. Both TCR beta VDJ combination and CDR3 sequence profiling were carried out. Genomic DNA was the template for this profiling. TCRdb recomputed calls from the reads with MiXCR, one row per CDR3 protein. The profile shows roughly 300,000 distinct CDR3 sequences, approximately 56% of them singletons. Sequencing was performed on sorted CD4+, CD8+, or CD8+CD57+ T cells (not recorded which) from PBMCs. These receptors were taken from a human donor with severe aplastic anemia or a healthy control (not recorded which).

There are a few counts of this clonotype. The chain links TRBV12-3 or TRBV12-4 to TRBJ2-1; D gene unclear. The CDR3 has 14 amino acids. V lost 4 bases and J 5 bases, leaving 12 bases between the germline ends. Here the CDR3 DNA reads TGTGCCAGCAGTTGGCGAGTGAATGACAATGAGCAGTTCTTC. It codes for CASSWRVNDNEQFF.

The rearrangement links TRBV10-3 to TRBJ1-6; possible D gene TRBD1, 5 bases. This CDR3 contains 13 residues. V gave up 2 bases and J gave up 9 bases, with 8 bases separating them. Germline CDR1 is ENHRY and CDR2 is SYGVKD. The CDR3 bases are TGTGCCATCAGTGAGGACAGCCCTTCACCCCTCCACTTT. Its protein is CAISEDSPSPLHF.

The chain recombines TRBV20-1 with TRBJ1-6; D possibly corresponds to TRBD1 (6 bases). V was pared by 3 bases and J by 6 bases, with 15 bases between. Germline V gene data show CDR1 as DFQATT and CDR2 as SNEGSKA (reference sequence). The CDR3 covers 15 residues. The CDR3 nucleotides are TGCAGTGCTAGGGGGGGGGGGGCGACTAATTCACCCCTCCACTTT. This encodes CSARGGGATNSPLHF.

CDR3 loop: CAIAPGQSYGYTF. CDR3 coding DNA: TGTGCCATCGCCCCGGGGCAGAGCTATGGCTACACCTTC. The V and J genes are TRBV10-3 and TRBJ1-2; possible D gene TRBD1, 5 bases. The CDR3 extends over 13 amino acids. Germline-derived CDR1 and CDR2 are ENHRY and SYGVKD. Trimming removed 8 bases from V and 4 bases from J, with 14 bases in between.

Many counts were recorded for this clonotype. The chain recombines TRBV14 with TRBJ2-6; D ambiguous. CDR1 is SGHDN and CDR2 is FVKESK in the germline V gene. The CDR3 is made up of 15 amino acids. Trimming left V 4 bases short and J 1 base short, with 8 bases between. CDR3 in amino acids: CASSPRLSGANVLTF. The CDR3 bases are TGTGCCAGCAGCCCAAGACTGTCTGGGGCCAACGTCCTGACTTTC. Filled out from reference TRBV14 and TRBJ2-6, the complete variable domain reads EAGVTQFPSHSVIEKGQTVTLRCDPISGHDNLYWYRRVMGKEIKFLLHFVKESKQDESGMPNNRFLAERTGGTYSTLKVQPAELEDSGVYFCASSPRLSGANVLTFGAGSRLTVL.

The gene calls are TRBV7-9 and TRBJ2-7, with D perhaps TRBD1 (6 bases). The V gene lost 3 bases and the J gene lost 0 bases, with 18 bases spanning the gap. The V gene's germline CDR1 is SEHNR and CDR2 FQNEAQ (reference sequence). CDR3 length: 17 amino acids. The chain's CDR3 is CASSLSVGATISYEQYF. The CDR3 coding sequence is TGTGCCAGCAGCTTGTCCGTGGGGGCGACAATCTCCTACGAGCAGTACTTC. Using reference TRBV7-9 and TRBJ2-7 for the parts outside the CDR3, the full variable domain is DTGVSQNPRHKITKRGQNVTFRCDPISEHNRLYWYRQTLGQGPEFLTYFQNEAQLEKSRLLSDRFSAERPKGSFSTLEIQRTEQGDSAMYLCASSLSVGATISYEQYFGPGTRLTVT.

This chain links TRBV10-3 with TRBJ1-1, with TRBD1 matching 7 bases. The CDR3 contains 17 residues. The J segment lost 1 base and the V segment lost 4 bases, leaving 12 bases of the junction unmatched. CDR1 is ENHRY, CDR2 SYGVKD, per germline. DNA for the CDR3: TGTGCCATCAGTGCACCGGGACAGAGGGTCCCGAACACTGAAGCTTTCTTT. This sequence encodes CAISAPGQRVPNTEAFF.

Notes on this clonotype: As the CDR3 is not closed by the conserved phenylalanine or tryptophan, this likely results from a read error. The V call is TRBV19, the J call TRBJ1-6; D gene ambiguous. V was shortened by 6 bases and J by 7 bases, with 13 bases between the two germline ends. The CDR3 sequence is 14 residues long. Germline V lookup: CDR1 LNHDA, CDR2 SQIVND (reference sequence). This chain's CDR3 is CASRVTGGNSPLHL. The CDR3 nucleotides read TGTGCCAGTAGGGTAACCGGCGGGAATTCACCCCTCCACCTT.

The chain combines TRBV15 with TRBJ1-1; no definite D call. V was pared by 7 bases and J by 3 bases, with 18 bases between. The CDR3 totals 15 residues. Germline CDR1 is LNHNV and CDR2 is YYDKDF (reference sequence). For the CDR3, the DNA is TGTGCCACCAACCGAGACGCTGATTCGGACACTGAAGCTTTCTTT. This encodes CATNRDADSDTEAFF.

Many counts were recorded for this clonotype. This rearrangement joins TRBV19 to TRBJ1-5; D is undetermined. This CDR3 is built from 14 residues. Trimming left V 1 base short and J 3 bases short, with 7 bases between. Germline V CDR1 and CDR2: LNHDA, SQIVND (reference sequence). CDR3 DNA sequence: TGTGCCAGTAGTATAGGGCAGCCCAATCAGCCCCAGCATTTT. It encodes CASSIGQPNQPQHF.

The CDR3 loop reads CATSDGQGMAFF. As DNA, the CDR3 is TGTGCCACCAGTGATGGACAGGGGATGGCTTTCTTT. J is TRBJ1-1 and V is TRBV24-1; 9 bases are a match to TRBD1. The CDR3 extends over 12 amino acids. The V gene end was trimmed by 3 bases and the J gene end by 11 bases; junction bases not matched to a gene: 3. Germline assignment: CDR1 KGHDR and CDR2 SFDVKD.

This clonotype was detected once. The CDR3 spells CASSEGEQYF. CDR3 sequence (DNA): TGTGCCAGCAGTGAAGGAGAGCAGTACTTC. J is TRBJ2-7 and V is TRBV2, with D hard to call. In germline, CDR1 is SNHLY, CDR2 FYNNEI. V lost 1 base and J lost 7, with 2 bases in between. The CDR3 covers 10 residues.

This chain uses TRBV20-1 with TRBJ2-1; D not resolved. CDR1 DFQATT and CDR2 SNEGSKA come from the germline V gene (reference sequence). The CDR3 totals 13 residues. V was pared by 0 bases and J by 9 bases, with 12 bases between. CDR3 bases: TGCAGTGCTAGAGATAGGGAAGTCTTTGAGCAGTTCTTC. Protein sequence: CSARDREVFEQFF.

This chain connects TRBV11-2 to TRBJ1-2; D uncertain. Germline assignment: CDR1 SGHAT and CDR2 FQNNGV. The V gene lost 5 bases and the J gene lost 6 bases, with 13 bases spanning the gap. The length of the CDR3 is 13 residues. CDR3: CASSEPNRDGYTF. DNA of the CDR3: TGTGCCAGCAGCGAGCCAAACCGGGATGGCTACACCTTC.

This clonotype was detected only once. V gene TRBV7-2 combines with J gene TRBJ2-5; the D call may be TRBD1 or TRBD2 (6 bases each). Germline V CDR1 and CDR2: SGHTA, FQGNSA. The V gene lost 6 bases and the J gene lost 9 bases, with 11 bases spanning the gap. CDR3 length equals 11 residues. In DNA, the CDR3 is TGTGCCAGCAGTGAAGGGGGGCCCCAGTACTTC. Protein sequence: CASSEGGPQYF. Full variable domain (missing parts from reference TRBV7-2 and TRBJ2-5): GAGVSQSPSNKVTEKGKDVELRCDPISGHTALYWYRQSLGQGLEFLIYFQGNSAPDKSGLPSDRFSAERTGGSVSTLTIQRTQQEDSAVYLCASSEGGPQYFGPGTRLLVL.

This clonotype was picked up many times. One junction end disagrees with the germline gene, perhaps due to a read error. The chain employs TRBV5-6 and TRBJ1-6; a weak D match, TRBD1 (6 bases). The germline CDR1 and CDR2 sequences are SGHDT and YYEEEE. The CDR3 runs 15 residues. The CDR3 loop is CASSLRPRGDSPLHF. The CDR3 coding sequence is TGTGCCAGCAGCTTGCGCCCCAGGGGTGATTCACCCCTTCACTTT.

Concerning this clonotype itself: A read error may produce the germline difference seen at one junction end. V usage is TRBV19 and J usage is TRBJ1-2; D is unclear. The CDR3 runs to 11 residues. The germline CDR1 and CDR2 sequences are LNHDA and SQIVND (reference sequence). In nucleotides, the CDR3 is TGTGCCAGTAGTGCAGGTGACGGCTGCACCTTC. Translated: CASSAGDGCTF.

The rearrangement links TRBV5-8 to TRBJ2-5; 10 bases align to TRBD2. Germline-derived CDR1 and CDR2 are SGHTS and YDEGEE. The ends lost 4 bases at V and 4 bases at J; junction bases unmatched: 13. CDR3 length: 17 residues. The CDR3 bases are TGTGCCAGCAGCCAAGATGGGCTAGCGGGGGCCGGAGAGACCCAGTACTTC. It yields the protein CASSQDGLAGAGETQYF.

V and J are TRBV20-1 and TRBJ2-7; D is perhaps TRBD1 or TRBD2 (5 bases each). V lost 2 bases to trimming and J lost 0 bases, with 11 bases between them. This CDR3 has 14 amino acids. Germline V lookup: CDR1 DFQATT, CDR2 SNEGSKA (reference sequence). The CDR3: CSARSGRLSYEQYF. DNA of the CDR3: TGCAGTGCTAGATCGGGACGGCTCTCCTACGAGCAGTACTTC.

The V and J genes are TRBV10-3 and TRBJ1-4, with 8 bases identical to TRBD1. CDR1 is ENHRY and CDR2 is SYGVKD in the germline V gene. The CDR3 is 16 amino acids. The junction had 13 bases not matched to a gene; V was cut back by 6 bases and J by 7 bases. CDR3 loop: CAISAPPGTGTEKLFF. CDR3 DNA: TGTGCCATCAGCGCCCCTCCCGGGACAGGAACTGAAAAACTGTTTTTT.

This chain uses TRBV5-1 with TRBJ2-1; 8 bases map to TRBD2. The CDR3 runs to 16 residues. V trimming: 4 bases; J trimming: 2 bases; junction bases outside the gene matches: 8. Per the germline V gene, CDR1 is SGHRS and CDR2 is YFSETQ. CDR3 nucleotides: TGCGCCAGCAGCCTCGGGGGGGGCACGACCTACAATGAGCAGTTCTTC. It encodes CASSLGGGTTYNEQFF.

This clonotype was detected ten times or more. The chain recombines TRBV6-6 with TRBJ2-3; 7 bases are a match to TRBD2. Germline V gene data show CDR1 as MNHNY and CDR2 as SVGAGI (reference sequence). The CDR3 is made up of 15 amino acids. With V trimmed by 2 bases and J by 5 bases, 7 bases remained unmatched. DNA of the CDR3: TGTGCCAGCAGTTACGGCCCTAGCGGAGGAGATACGCAGTATTTT. Translation: CASSYGPSGGDTQYF.

The V and J genes are TRBV2 and TRBJ1-6, with D unresolved. Germline V gives CDR1 SNHLY, CDR2 FYNNEI. The germline V and J ends were trimmed by 3 bases and 9 bases, with 3 bases remaining between them. This CDR3 contains 11 residues. The CDR3 DNA sequence: TGTGCCAGCAGTGACGTTTCACCCCTCCACTTT. Translating gives CASSDVSPLHF.

This rearrangement joins TRBV15 to TRBJ2-1; 11 bases fit TRBD1. The J segment lost 8 bases and the V segment lost 6 bases, leaving 9 bases of the junction unmatched. The CDR3 has 15 amino acids. Looked up from germline, CDR1 is LNHNV and CDR2 is YYDKDF (reference sequence). CDR3 sequence (DNA): TGTGCCACCAGGGGGGGACAGGGGGTTGGCTATGAGCAGTTCTTC. Its protein product is CATRGGQGVGYEQFF.